The 13 T cell receptor beta chains below were found in one sample sequenced in a study of follicular helper T cells after annual influenza vaccination. Time point noted: 2015-2016 season, 7 days after influenza vaccination. Here immunoSEQ multiplex PCR was the method, and the copy in TCRdb shows in-frame clones only, minus some. The sample shows fewer than 7,000 clones, 80% to 90% of them seen only once. The specimen comprised CXCR5- memory CD4+ T cells sorted from blood, sampled 7 days after influenza vaccination. These receptor sequences come from an adult who received the influenza vaccine.

The V and J genes are TRBV5-6 and TRBJ2-1; D perhaps matches TRBD2 (7 bases). The CDR3 loop spans 12 amino acids. With 0 bases removed from V and 13 bases from J, the gap between germline ends came to 11 bases. The germline CDR1 and CDR2 sequences are SGHDT and YYEEEE. In DNA, the CDR3 is TGTGCCAGCAGCTTGGGGGAGGGACACCAGTTCTTC. This codes for CASSLGEGHQFF.

The rearrangement links TRBV2 to TRBJ1-6; D is possibly TRBD1 (5 bases). Germline V gives CDR1 SNHLY, CDR2 FYNNEI. V shed 3 bases and J shed 8 bases, with 8 bases lying between them. This CDR3 spans 13 amino acids. The DNA for the CDR3 is TGTGCCAGCAGTGAGTCACAGGATTCACCCCTCCACTTT. Its translation: CASSESQDSPLHF.

V and J are TRBV5-1 and TRBJ2-1; 7 nucleotides match TRBD2. The length of the CDR3 is 14 residues. Germline lookup yields CDR1 SGHRS and CDR2 YFSETQ. Losses at the gene ends were 1 base for V and 4 bases for J; bases not matched to a gene: 2. CDR3 coding DNA: TGCGCCAGCAGCTTGCTTAGCGGGTACAATGAGCAGTTCTTC. Its translation: CASSLLSGYNEQFF.

J is TRBJ2-5 and V is TRBV29-1; D is possibly TRBD2 (6 bases). The CDR3 covers 11 residues. Germline V gene lookup returns CDR1 SQVTM and CDR2 ANQGSEA. Trimming shortened V by 4 bases and J by 5 bases, and 8 bases separated the two germline ends. This CDR3 is CSVGLGETQYF. Written as DNA, the CDR3 is TGCAGCGTTGGACTAGGGGAGACCCAGTACTTC.

The rearrangement joins TRBV10-1 to TRBJ2-5; possible D gene TRBD2, 6 bases. The CDR3 runs to 14 residues. V was trimmed by 0 bases and J by 5 bases, leaving 10 bases between them. Germline CDR1 reads WNHNN; CDR2 reads SYGVQD (reference sequence). The CDR3 is CASSESTRRETQYF. The CDR3, as DNA: TGCGCCAGCAGTGAGTCGACTAGGAGGGAGACCCAGTACTTC.

The rearrangement joins TRBV5-1 to TRBJ2-1; possible D gene TRBD2, 5 bases. This CDR3 comprises 11 residues. Germline assignment: CDR1 SGHRS and CDR2 YFSETQ. V lost 5 bases and J lost 6, with 6 bases in between. CDR3 nucleotides: TGCGCCAGCAGGGACTTCAATGAGCAGTTCTTC. The encoded protein is CASRDFNEQFF.

Only one count was recorded for this clone. V and J are TRBV2 and TRBJ2-7; possible D gene TRBD2, 5 bases. This CDR3 spans 13 amino acids. Germline-derived CDR1 and CDR2 are SNHLY and FYNNEI. Trimming cost V 4 bases and J 6 bases, with 13 bases left between them. The CDR3 spells CASSVNSAGEQYF. In DNA form, the CDR3 reads TGTGCCAGCAGTGTTAATAGCGCAGGCGAGCAGTACTTC.

The V and J genes are TRBV6-5 and TRBJ2-1; TRBD2 is a possible D gene (6 bases). Trimming shortened V by 11 bases and J by 9 bases, and 17 bases separated the two germline ends. Germline V gene sequence: CDR1 MNHEY, CDR2 SVGAGI. CDR3 length equals 12 residues. The CDR3 DNA follows: TGTGCCGCTACGTCCCGGGAGTTTGAGCAGTTCTTC. This gives the protein CAATSREFEQFF.

The rearrangement uses TRBV30 and TRBJ1-2, with D perhaps TRBD1 (5 bases). This CDR3 contains 13 residues. The germline V and J ends were trimmed by 4 bases and 4 bases, with 13 bases remaining between them. Per the germline V gene, CDR1 is GTSNPN and CDR2 is SVGIG (reference sequence). CDR3 in amino acids: CAWTSDSLYGYTF. The CDR3 coding sequence is TGTGCCTGGACTTCCGACAGTCTCTATGGCTACACCTTC. Variable domain in full (rest from reference TRBV30 and TRBJ1-2): SQTIHQWPATLVQPVGSPLSLECTVEGTSNPNLYWYRQAAGRGLQLLFYSVGIGQISSEVPQNLSASRPQDRQFILSSKKLLLSDSGFYLCAWTSDSLYGYTFGSGTRLTVV.

The chain combines TRBV5-1 with TRBJ2-3, with 12 bases identical to TRBD1. This CDR3 has 19 amino acids. Germline-derived CDR1 and CDR2 are SGHRS and YFSETQ. V trimming: 0 bases; J trimming: 6 bases; junction bases outside the gene matches: 14. The DNA of the CDR3 is TGCGCCAGCAGCTTGGTCCCACCGGGACAGGGGGCGCGGGGCGATACGCAGTATTTT. Protein: CASSLVPPGQGARGDTQYF. Variable domain in full (rest from reference TRBV5-1 and TRBJ2-3): KAGVTQTPRYLIKTRGQQVTLSCSPISGHRSVSWYQQTPGQGLQFLFEYFSETQRNKGNFPGRFSGRQFSNSRSEMNVSTLELGDSALYLCASSLVPPGQGARGDTQYFGPGTRLTVL.

This clone appeared a single time. The V call is TRBV4-2, the J call TRBJ1-3; 7 bases agree with TRBD1. J gave up 4 bases and V 5 bases, and 5 bases lay outside the gene matches. CDR1 LGHNA and CDR2 YNFKEQ come from the germline V gene. The CDR3 runs 14 residues. The CDR3 region is CASSAQGRGNTIYF. CDR3 in DNA: TGTGCCAGCAGCGCACAGGGGAGAGGAAACACCATATATTTT.

This clone was recorded only once. The J gene is TRBJ1-1, the V gene TRBV9; D possibly corresponds to TRBD1 (6 bases). Trimming took 0 bases from V and 11 from J, leaving 20 bases between them. CDR1 and CDR2 from the germline V gene are SGDLS and YYNGEE. This CDR3 comprises 15 residues. The DNA for the CDR3 is TGTGCCAGCAGCGTAGTTTCTCAGGGGCACCCGGTGGCTTTCTTT. It specifies CASSVVSQGHPVAFF. Supplemented by reference TRBV9 and TRBJ1-1, the full variable domain reads DSGVTQTPKHLITATGQRVTLRCSPRSGDLSVYWYQQSLDQGLQFLIQYYNGEERAKGNILERFSAQQFPDLHSELNLSSLELGDSALYFCASSVVSQGHPVAFFGQGTRLTVV.

The rearrangement joins TRBV18 to TRBJ2-5; D tentatively reads TRBD1 or TRBD2 (5 bases each). Germline CDR1 and CDR2: KGHSH and LQKENI. Trimming left V 2 bases short and J 2 bases short, with 6 bases between. This CDR3 is built from 13 residues. The CDR3 region is CASSPGGQETQYF. The CDR3 DNA is TGTGCCAGCTCACCAGGGGGACAAGAGACCCAGTACTTC. The full variable domain, with the rest looked up from reference TRBV18 and TRBJ2-5, is NAGVMQNPRHLVRRRGQEARLRCSPMKGHSHVYWYRQLPEEGLKFMVYLQKENIIDESGMPKERFSAEFPKEGPSILRIQQVVRGDSAAYFCASSPGGQETQYFGPGTRLLVL.